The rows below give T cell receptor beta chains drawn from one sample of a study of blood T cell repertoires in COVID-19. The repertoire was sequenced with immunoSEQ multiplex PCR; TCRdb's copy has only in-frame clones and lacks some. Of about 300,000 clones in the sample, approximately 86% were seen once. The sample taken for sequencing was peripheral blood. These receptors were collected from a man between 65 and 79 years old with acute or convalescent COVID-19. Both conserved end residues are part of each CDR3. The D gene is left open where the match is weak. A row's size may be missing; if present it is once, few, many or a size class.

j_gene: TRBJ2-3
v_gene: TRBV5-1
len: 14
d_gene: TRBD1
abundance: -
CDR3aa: CASSKDRAPDTQYF
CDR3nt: TGCGCCAGCAGTAAGGACAGGGCTCCAGATACGCAGTATTTT

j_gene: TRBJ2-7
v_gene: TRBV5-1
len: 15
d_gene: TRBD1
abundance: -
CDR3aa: CASSDRGTGGNEQYF
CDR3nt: TGCGCCAGCAGCGATCGTGGAACAGGGGGCAACGAGCAGTACTTC

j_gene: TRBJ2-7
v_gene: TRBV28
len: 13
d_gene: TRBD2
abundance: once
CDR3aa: CASSRGGPYEQYF
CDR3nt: TGTGCCAGCAGCCGGGGGGGGCCCTACGAGCAGTACTTC

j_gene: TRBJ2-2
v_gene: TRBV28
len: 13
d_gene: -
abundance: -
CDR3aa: CASTPGSTGELFF
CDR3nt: TGTGCCAGCACCCCTGGGAGCACCGGGGAGCTGTTTTTT

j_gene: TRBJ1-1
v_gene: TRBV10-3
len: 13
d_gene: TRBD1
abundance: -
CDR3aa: CAITLTGGSEAFF
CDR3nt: TGTGCCATCACCCTCACAGGGGGCAGTGAAGCTTTCTTT

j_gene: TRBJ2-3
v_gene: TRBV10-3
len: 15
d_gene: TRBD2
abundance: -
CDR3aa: CAISVGGAGTDTQYF
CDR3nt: TGTGCCATCAGTGTCGGGGGGGCGGGCACAGATACGCAGTATTTT

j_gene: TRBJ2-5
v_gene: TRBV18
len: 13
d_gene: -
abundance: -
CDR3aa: CASSPPPEETQYF
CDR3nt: TGTGCCAGCTCACCCCCCCCGGAGGAGACCCAGTACTTC

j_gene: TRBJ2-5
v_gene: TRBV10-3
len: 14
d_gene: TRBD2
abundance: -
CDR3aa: CAISEWSGEETQYF
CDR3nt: TGTGCCATCAGTGAGTGGAGCGGGGAAGAGACCCAGTACTTC

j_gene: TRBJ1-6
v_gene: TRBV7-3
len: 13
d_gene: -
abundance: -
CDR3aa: CASSPDRNSPLHF
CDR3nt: TGTGCCAGCAGCCCGGACAGAAATTCACCCCTCCACTTT

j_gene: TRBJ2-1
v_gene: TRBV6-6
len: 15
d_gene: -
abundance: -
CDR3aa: CASSYTGFADNEQFF
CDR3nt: TGTGCCAGCAGTTACACAGGGTTTGCGGACAATGAGCAGTTCTTC

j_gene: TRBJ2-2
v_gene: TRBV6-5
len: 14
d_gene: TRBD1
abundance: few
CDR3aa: CATLPGQGAGELFF
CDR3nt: TGTGCCACCCTACCGGGACAGGGGGCCGGGGAGCTGTTTTTT

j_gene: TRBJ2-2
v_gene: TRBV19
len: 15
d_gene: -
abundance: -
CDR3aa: CASSFGQLNTGELFF
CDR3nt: TGTGCCAGTAGTTTTGGACAGCTAAACACCGGGGAGCTGTTTTTT

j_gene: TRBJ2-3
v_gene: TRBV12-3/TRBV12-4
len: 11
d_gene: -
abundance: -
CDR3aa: CASSFLDTQYF
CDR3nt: TGTGCCAGCAGTTTCCTAGATACGCAGTATTTT

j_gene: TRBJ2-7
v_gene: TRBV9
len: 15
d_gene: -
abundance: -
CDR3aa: CASSVVAGDTYEQYF
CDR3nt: TGTGCCAGCAGCGTAGTGGCGGGGGACACCTACGAGCAGTACTTC

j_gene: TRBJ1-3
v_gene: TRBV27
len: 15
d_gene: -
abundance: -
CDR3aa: CASSARQAFGNTIYF
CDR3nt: TGTGCCAGCAGTGCCCGACAGGCTTTTGGAAACACCATATATTTT

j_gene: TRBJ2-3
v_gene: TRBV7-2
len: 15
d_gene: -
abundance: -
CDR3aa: CASSIYPGSTDTQYF
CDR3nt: TGTGCCAGCAGCATCTATCCGGGTAGCACAGATACGCAGTATTTT

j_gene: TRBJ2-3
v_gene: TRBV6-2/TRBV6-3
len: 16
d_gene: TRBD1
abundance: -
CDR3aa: CASSSGQGANTDTQYF
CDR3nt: TGTGCCAGCAGTTCCGGACAGGGAGCCAACACAGATACGCAGTATTTT

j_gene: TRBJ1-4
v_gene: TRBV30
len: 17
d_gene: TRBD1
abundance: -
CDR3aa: CAWSDKGQGVSNEKLFF
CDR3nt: TGTGCCTGGAGTGACAAGGGACAGGGGGTCTCTAATGAAAAACTGTTTTTT

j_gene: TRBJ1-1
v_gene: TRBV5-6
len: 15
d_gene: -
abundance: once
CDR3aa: CASSRLQVMNTEAFF
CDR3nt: TGTGCCAGCAGCCGCTTACAGGTGATGAACACTGAAGCTTTCTTT